The source of this TCR beta chain is a study of blood T cell repertoires in COVID-19. Overall study: COVID-19 samples, acute and convalescent, were from the United States, Italy and Spain. From T cells, B-cell-depleted T cells, or PBMCs came the material, which was cDNA or gDNA.

Each participant's cohort was designated according to participant-reported clinical history. Trimming removed 2 bases from V and 5 bases from J, with 15 bases in between. Germline-derived CDR1 and CDR2 are SQVTM and ANQGSEA. The CDR3 consists of 15 residues. Per the study methods: Cell counts per sample came from amplifying reference gene primers. Produced via immunoSEQ multiplex PCR; TCRdb's table is partial and in-frame only. V and J calls and clone size are those listed in that table; D and trimming were worked out from the DNA. The table includes 250,000 to 300,000 clones, around 84% detected once.

The sample comprised PBMCs or T cells enriched from blood (not recorded which). The sequence was collected from a man between 25 and 39 years old with acute COVID-19. The chain links TRBV29-1 to TRBJ2-2; perhaps TRBD2 as D (5 bases). The chain's CDR3 is CSVEIEGSGTGELFF. CDR3 nucleotide sequence: TGCAGCGTTGAAATAGAAGGGTCGGGGACCGGGGAGCTGTTTTTT.